The present TCR beta chain was sequenced within a study of blood T cell repertoires in COVID-19. As for the study in general: The samples span acute and convalescent COVID-19 from the United States, Italy and Spain. From T cells, B-cell-depleted T cells, or PBMCs came the material, which was cDNA or gDNA.

Original processing methods: Estimation of nucleated cell counts was performed using reference gene primer amplification. Data came from immunoSEQ multiplex PCR; TCRdb stores just in-frame clones and leaves some out. V, J and clone size are those of that table, while D and trimming were read from the DNA. Of about 230,000 clones in the sample, nearly 90% were seen once. Germline CDR1 is PRHDT and CDR2 is FYEKMQ (reference sequence). This CDR3 has 16 residues. V lost 5 bases and J lost 0; bases outside the gene matches: 6. The clonotype was recovered from a woman between 18 and 29 years old who had recovered from COVID-19. V gene TRBV13 combines with J gene TRBJ1-5; 8 bases fit TRBD1. The sample consisted of peripheral blood. The DNA for the CDR3 is TGTGCCAGCAGCCATGGGACAGGCGCTAGCAATCAGCCCCAGCATTTT. It translates to CASSHGTGASNQPQHF.